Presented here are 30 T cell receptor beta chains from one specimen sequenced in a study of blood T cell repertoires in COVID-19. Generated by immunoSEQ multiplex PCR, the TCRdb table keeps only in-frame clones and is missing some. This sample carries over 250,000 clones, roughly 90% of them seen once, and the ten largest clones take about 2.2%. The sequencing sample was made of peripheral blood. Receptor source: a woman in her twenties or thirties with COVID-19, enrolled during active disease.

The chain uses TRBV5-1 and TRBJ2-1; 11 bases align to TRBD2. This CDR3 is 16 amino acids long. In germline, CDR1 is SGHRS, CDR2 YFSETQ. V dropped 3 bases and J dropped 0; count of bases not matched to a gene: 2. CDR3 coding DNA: TGCGCCAGCAGCTCGGGGACTAGCGGCTCCTACAATGAGCAGTTCTTC. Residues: CASSSGTSGSYNEQFF.

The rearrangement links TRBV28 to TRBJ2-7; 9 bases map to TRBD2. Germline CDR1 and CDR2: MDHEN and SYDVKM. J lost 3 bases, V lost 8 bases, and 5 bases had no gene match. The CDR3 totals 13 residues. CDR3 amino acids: CASRRAGGYEQYF. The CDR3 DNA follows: TGTGCCAGCCGGAGAGCGGGAGGCTACGAGCAGTACTTC.

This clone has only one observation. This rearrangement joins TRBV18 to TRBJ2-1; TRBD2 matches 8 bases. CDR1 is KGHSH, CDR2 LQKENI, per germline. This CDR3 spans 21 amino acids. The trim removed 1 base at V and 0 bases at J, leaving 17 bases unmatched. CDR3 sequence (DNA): TGTGCCAGCTCACCACTCGAAGACAAAGTAGCGGGGATGAGCTCCTACAATGAGCAGTTCTTC. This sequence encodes CASSPLEDKVAGMSSYNEQFF.

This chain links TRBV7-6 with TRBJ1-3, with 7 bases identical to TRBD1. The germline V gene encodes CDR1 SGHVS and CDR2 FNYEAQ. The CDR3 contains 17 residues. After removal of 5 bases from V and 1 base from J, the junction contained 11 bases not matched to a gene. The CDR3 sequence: CASSTRTGPLSGNTIYF. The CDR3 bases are TGTGCCAGCAGCACCAGGACAGGACCCCTTTCTGGAAACACCATATATTTT.

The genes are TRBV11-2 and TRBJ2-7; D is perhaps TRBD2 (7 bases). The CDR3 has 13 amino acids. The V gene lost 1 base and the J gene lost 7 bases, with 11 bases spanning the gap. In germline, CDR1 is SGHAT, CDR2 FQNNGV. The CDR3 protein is CASSLVGGQEQYF. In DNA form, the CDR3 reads TGTGCCAGCAGCTTAGTCGGGGGGCAGGAGCAGTACTTC.

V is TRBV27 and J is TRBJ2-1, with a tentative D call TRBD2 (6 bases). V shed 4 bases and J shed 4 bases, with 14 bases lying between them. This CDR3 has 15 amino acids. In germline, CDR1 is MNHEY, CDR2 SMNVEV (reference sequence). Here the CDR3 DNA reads TGTGCCAGCAGTTCATCCGGGGGAATATACAATGAGCAGTTCTTC. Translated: CASSSSGGIYNEQFF.

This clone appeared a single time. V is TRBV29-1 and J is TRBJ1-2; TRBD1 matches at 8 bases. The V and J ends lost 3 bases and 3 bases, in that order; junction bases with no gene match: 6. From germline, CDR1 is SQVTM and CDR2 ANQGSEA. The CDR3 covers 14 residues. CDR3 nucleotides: TGCAGCGTTGAGAGGGACAGGACGTACTATGGCTACACCTTC. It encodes CSVERDRTYYGYTF.

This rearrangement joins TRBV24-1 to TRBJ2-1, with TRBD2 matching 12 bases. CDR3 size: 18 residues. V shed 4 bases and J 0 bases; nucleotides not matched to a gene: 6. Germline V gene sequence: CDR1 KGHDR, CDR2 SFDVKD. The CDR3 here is CATSDKETSGSSYNEQFF. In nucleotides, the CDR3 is TGTGCCACCAGTGACAAAGAGACTAGCGGGAGCTCCTACAATGAGCAGTTCTTC.

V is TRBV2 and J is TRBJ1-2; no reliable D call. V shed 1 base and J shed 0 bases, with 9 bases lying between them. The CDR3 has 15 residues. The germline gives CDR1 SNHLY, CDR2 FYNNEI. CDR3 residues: CASSEGALSNYGYTF. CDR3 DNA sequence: TGTGCCAGCAGTGAAGGGGCTCTCTCTAACTATGGCTACACCTTC.

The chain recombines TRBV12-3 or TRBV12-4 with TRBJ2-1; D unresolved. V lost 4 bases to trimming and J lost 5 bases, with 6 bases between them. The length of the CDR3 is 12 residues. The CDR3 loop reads CASSYSNNEQFF. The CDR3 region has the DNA TGTGCCAGCAGTTACAGTAACAATGAGCAGTTCTTC.

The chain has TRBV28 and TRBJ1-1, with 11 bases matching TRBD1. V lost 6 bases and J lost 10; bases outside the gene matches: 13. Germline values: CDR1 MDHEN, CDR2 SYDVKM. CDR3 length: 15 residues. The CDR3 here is CASSQPGQGAIRAFF. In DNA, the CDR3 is TGTGCCAGCAGCCAACCCGGACAGGGGGCTATAAGAGCTTTCTTT.

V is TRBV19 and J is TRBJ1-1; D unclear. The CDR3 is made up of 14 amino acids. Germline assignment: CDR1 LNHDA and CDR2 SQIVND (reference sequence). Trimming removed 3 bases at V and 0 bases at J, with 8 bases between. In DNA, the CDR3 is TGTGCCAGTAGTATGATGCTAATGAACACTGAAGCTTTCTTT. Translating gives CASSMMLMNTEAFF.

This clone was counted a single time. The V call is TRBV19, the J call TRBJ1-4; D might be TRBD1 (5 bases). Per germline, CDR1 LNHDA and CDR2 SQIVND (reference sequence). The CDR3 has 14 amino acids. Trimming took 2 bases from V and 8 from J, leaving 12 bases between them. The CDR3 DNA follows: TGTGCCAGTAGTATACGGGGGTGGAGCGAAAAACTGTTTTTT. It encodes CASSIRGWSEKLFF.

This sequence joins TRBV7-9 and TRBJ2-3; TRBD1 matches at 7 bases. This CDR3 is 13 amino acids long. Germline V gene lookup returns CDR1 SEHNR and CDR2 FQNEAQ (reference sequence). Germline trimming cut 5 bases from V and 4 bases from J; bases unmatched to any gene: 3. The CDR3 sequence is CASSAQGSDTQYF. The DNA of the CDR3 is TGTGCCAGCAGCGCACAGGGGTCAGATACGCAGTATTTT.

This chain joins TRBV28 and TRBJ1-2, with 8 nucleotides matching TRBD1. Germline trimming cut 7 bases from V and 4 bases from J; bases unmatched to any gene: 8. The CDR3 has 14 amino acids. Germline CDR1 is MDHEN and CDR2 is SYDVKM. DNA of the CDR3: TGTGCCAGCAAGGCAGGGGGCTTGAGCTATGGCTACACCTTC. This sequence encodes CASKAGGLSYGYTF.

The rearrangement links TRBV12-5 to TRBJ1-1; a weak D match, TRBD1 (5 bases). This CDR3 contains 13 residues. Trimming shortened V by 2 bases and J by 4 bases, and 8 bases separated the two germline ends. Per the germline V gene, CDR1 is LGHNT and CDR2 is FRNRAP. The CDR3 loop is CASGLSQVTEAFF. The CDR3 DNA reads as TGTGCTAGTGGTTTGTCACAGGTCACTGAAGCTTTCTTT. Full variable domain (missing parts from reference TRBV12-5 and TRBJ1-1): DARVTQTPRHKVTEMGQEVTMRCQPILGHNTVFWYRQTMMQGLELLAYFRNRAPLDDSGMPKDRFSAEMPDATLATLKIQPSEPRDSAVYFCASGLSQVTEAFFGQGTRLTVV.

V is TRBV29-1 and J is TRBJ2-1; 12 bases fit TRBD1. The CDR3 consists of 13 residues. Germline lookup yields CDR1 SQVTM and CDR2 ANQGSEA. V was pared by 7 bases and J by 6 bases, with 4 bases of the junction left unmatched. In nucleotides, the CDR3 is TGCAGCGCGGGACAGGGGGCGTTCAATGAGCAGTTCTTC. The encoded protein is CSAGQGAFNEQFF.

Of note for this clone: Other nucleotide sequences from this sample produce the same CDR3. In nucleotides, the CDR3 is TGCGCCAGCAGCCTCGGACTAGCGGGAGGTAATGAGCAGTTCTTC. This codes for CASSLGLAGGNEQFF. The chain links TRBV5-1 to TRBJ2-1; 14 positions match TRBD2. This CDR3 contains 15 residues. Trimming at V came to 4 bases and at J to 7 bases, leaving 4 bases not matched to a gene. Germline V lookup: CDR1 SGHRS, CDR2 YFSETQ.

CDR3 region: CASRSRSDWEQYF. Written as DNA, the CDR3 is TGTGCCAGTAGATCACGTTCCGACTGGGAGCAGTACTTC. This chain uses TRBV19 with TRBJ2-7; no firm D call. V lost 6 bases and J 7 bases, leaving 16 bases between the germline ends. The CDR3 is 13 residues long. Germline-derived CDR1 and CDR2 are LNHDA and SQIVND (reference sequence). The variable domain in full, completed from reference TRBV19 and TRBJ2-7, reads DGGITQSPKYLFRKEGQNVTLSCEQNLNHDAMYWYRQDPGQGLRLIYYSQIVNDFQKGDIAEGYSVSREKKESFPLTVTSAQKNPTAFYLCASRSRSDWEQYFGPGTRLTVT.

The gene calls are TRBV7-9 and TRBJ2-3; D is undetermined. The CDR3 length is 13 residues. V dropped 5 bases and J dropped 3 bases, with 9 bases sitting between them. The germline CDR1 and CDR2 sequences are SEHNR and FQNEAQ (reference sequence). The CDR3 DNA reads TGTGCCAGCAGCCCCCCTGCGACAGATACGCAGTATTTT. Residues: CASSPPATDTQYF.

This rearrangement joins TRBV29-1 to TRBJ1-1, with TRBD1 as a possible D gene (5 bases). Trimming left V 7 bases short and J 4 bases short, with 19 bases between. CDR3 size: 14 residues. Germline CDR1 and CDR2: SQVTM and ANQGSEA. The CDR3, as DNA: TGCAGCGCCAAAAAAGGGGTATTGGGCACTGAAGCTTTCTTT. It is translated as CSAKKGVLGTEAFF.

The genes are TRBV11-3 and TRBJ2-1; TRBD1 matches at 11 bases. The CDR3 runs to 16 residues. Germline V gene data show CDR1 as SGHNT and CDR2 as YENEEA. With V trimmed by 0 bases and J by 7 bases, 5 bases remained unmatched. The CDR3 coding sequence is TGTGCCAGCAGCTTAGACGGGACAGGGGGTAAGAATGAGCAGTTCTTC. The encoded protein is CASSLDGTGGKNEQFF.

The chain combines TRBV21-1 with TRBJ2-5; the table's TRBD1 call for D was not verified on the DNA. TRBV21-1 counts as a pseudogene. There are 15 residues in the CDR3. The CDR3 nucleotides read TGTGCCAGCAGCAAAGAGAACAGGTCCGAAGAGACCCAGTACTTC. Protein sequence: CASSKENRSEETQYF.

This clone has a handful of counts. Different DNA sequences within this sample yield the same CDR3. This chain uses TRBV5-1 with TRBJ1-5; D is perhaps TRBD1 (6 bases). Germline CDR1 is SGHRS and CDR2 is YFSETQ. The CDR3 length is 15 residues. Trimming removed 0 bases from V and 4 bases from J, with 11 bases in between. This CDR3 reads CASSLAGQGNQPQHF. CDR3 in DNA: TGCGCCAGCAGCTTGGCCGGTCAGGGGAATCAGCCCCAGCATTTT.

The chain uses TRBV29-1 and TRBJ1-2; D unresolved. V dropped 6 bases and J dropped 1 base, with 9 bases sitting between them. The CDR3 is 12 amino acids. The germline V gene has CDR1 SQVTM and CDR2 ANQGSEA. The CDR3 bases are TGCAGCGTGCCGGGAGTTAACTATGGCTACACCTTC. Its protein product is CSVPGVNYGYTF.

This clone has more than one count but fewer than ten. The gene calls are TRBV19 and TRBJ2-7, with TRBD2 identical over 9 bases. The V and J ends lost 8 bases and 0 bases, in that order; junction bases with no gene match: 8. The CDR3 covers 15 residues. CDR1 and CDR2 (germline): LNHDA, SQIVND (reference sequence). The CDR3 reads CASRREGPSSYEQYF. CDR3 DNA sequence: TGTGCCAGTCGGCGGGAGGGACCAAGCTCCTACGAGCAGTACTTC.

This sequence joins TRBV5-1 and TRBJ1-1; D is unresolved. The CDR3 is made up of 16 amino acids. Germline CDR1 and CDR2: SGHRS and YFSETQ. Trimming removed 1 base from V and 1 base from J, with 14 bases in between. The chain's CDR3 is CASSLSEGGRNTEAFF. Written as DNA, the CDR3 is TGCGCCAGCAGCTTGAGTGAGGGAGGAAGGAACACTGAAGCTTTCTTT.

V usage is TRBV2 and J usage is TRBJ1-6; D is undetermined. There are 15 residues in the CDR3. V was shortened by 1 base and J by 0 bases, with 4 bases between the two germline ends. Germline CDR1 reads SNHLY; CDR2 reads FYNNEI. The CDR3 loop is CASSEESSYNSPLHF. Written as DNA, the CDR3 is TGTGCCAGCAGTGAAGAGAGCTCCTATAATTCACCCCTCCACTTT.

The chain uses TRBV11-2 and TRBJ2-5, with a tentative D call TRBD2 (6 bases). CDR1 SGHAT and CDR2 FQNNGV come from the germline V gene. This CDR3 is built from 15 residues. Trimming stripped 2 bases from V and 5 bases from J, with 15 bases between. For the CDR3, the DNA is TGTGCCAGCAGCTTATCGCGGGGCGCCCAGGAGACCCAGTACTTC. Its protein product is CASSLSRGAQETQYF.

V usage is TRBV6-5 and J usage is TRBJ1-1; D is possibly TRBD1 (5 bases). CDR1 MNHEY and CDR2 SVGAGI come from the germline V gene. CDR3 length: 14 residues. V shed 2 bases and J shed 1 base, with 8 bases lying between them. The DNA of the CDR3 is TGTGCCAGCAGTTACCAGGGAGGGAACACTGAAGCTTTCTTT. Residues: CASSYQGGNTEAFF.